What follows are 11 T cell receptor beta chains derived from one specimen sequenced in a study of blood T cell repertoires in COVID-19. The repertoire was sequenced with immunoSEQ multiplex PCR; TCRdb's copy has only in-frame clones and lacks some. The sample holds almost 250,000 clones, around 86% seen once. Sequencing input: peripheral blood. All receptors come from a woman of 80 years or more with COVID-19, enrolled during active disease.

The V call is TRBV27, the J call TRBJ1-3, with TRBD1 matching over 8 bases. The CDR3 loop spans 16 amino acids. The V gene end was trimmed by 5 bases and the J gene end by 0 bases; junction bases not matched to a gene: 6. CDR1 MNHEY and CDR2 SMNVEV come from the germline V gene (reference sequence). As DNA, the CDR3 is TGTGCCAGCAGTCGGACAGGGTCCTACTCTGGAAACACCATATATTTT. Amino acid sequence: CASSRTGSYSGNTIYF.

This chain joins TRBV30 and TRBJ1-6; D ambiguous. CDR1 is GTSNPN, CDR2 SVGIG, per germline (reference sequence). V lost 1 base and J 6 bases, leaving 7 bases between the germline ends. The CDR3 contains 13 residues. CDR3 protein: CAWSAQFNSPLHF. For the CDR3, the DNA is TGTGCCTGGAGTGCTCAGTTTAATTCACCCCTCCACTTT.

The chain has TRBV7-2 and TRBJ1-1; 8 bases map to TRBD1. CDR1 and CDR2 (germline): SGHTA, FQGNSA. The CDR3 covers 16 residues. Unmatched junction bases numbered 15, after V lost 5 bases and J lost 7 bases. The chain's CDR3 is CASSARQGRFGDEAFF. CDR3 in DNA: TGTGCCAGCAGCGCAAGACAGGGGAGATTCGGTGATGAAGCTTTCTTT.

This chain connects TRBV15 to TRBJ1-1; D gene unclear. The CDR3 sequence is 14 residues long. Trimming took off 0 bases at V and 4 bases at J, with 9 bases between the two ends. CDR1 and CDR2 from the germline V gene are LNHNV and YYDKDF (reference sequence). CDR3 protein: CATSRDRVSTEAFF. The CDR3 DNA reads as TGTGCCACCAGCAGAGATCGGGTTAGCACTGAAGCTTTCTTT.

The chain combines TRBV10-3 with TRBJ1-6, with D possibly matching TRBD1 (5 bases). The CDR3 is 13 amino acids. Germline CDR1 and CDR2: ENHRY and SYGVKD. Trimming stripped 0 bases from V and 10 bases from J, with 7 bases between. The CDR3 DNA sequence: TGTGCCATCAGTGAGTCGGGGGGGTCACCCCTCCACTTT. Translating it yields CAISESGGSPLHF.

The chain couples TRBV7-9 to TRBJ2-1, with 14 bases matching TRBD2. Germline V gene lookup returns CDR1 SEHNR and CDR2 FQNEAQ (reference sequence). V was clipped by 0 bases and J by 12 bases; unmatched bases: 4. The CDR3 runs 15 residues. The chain's CDR3 is CASSLAGTSGGGQFF. As DNA, the CDR3 is TGTGCCAGCAGCTTAGCAGGGACTAGCGGGGGCGGGCAGTTCTTC. Variable domain in full (rest from reference TRBV7-9 and TRBJ2-1): DTGVSQNPRHKITKRGQNVTFRCDPISEHNRLYWYRQTLGQGPEFLTYFQNEAQLEKSRLLSDRFSAERPKGSFSTLEIQRTEQGDSAMYLCASSLAGTSGGGQFFGPGTRLTVL.

The table lists this clone with a few counts. The chain joins TRBV27 to TRBJ2-3; a possible D gene is TRBD1 (5 bases). From germline, CDR1 is MNHEY and CDR2 SMNVEV (reference sequence). The ends were cut back, 5 bases at V and 0 bases at J, with 12 bases in the middle. The CDR3 covers 15 residues. The CDR3 reads CASSQQVSSTDTQYF. The CDR3 nucleotides are TGTGCCAGCAGTCAACAGGTTTCAAGCACAGATACGCAGTATTTT.

In nucleotides, the CDR3 is TGTGCCAGCTCACCACAGGCGGAAACTGAAGCTTTCTTT. Its protein is CASSPQAETEAFF. V usage is TRBV18 and J usage is TRBJ1-1; D is unclear. Between the trimmed V and J ends, which lost 1 base and 5 bases, there was a span of 8 bases. The CDR3 totals 13 residues. Germline V CDR1 and CDR2: KGHSH, LQKENI. Variable domain in full (rest from reference TRBV18 and TRBJ1-1): NAGVMQNPRHLVRRRGQEARLRCSPMKGHSHVYWYRQLPEEGLKFMVYLQKENIIDESGMPKERFSAEFPKEGPSILRIQQVVRGDSAAYFCASSPQAETEAFFGQGTRLTVV.

V usage is TRBV28 and J usage is TRBJ1-1; possible D gene TRBD1, 5 bases. Germline V CDR1 and CDR2: MDHEN, SYDVKM. The CDR3 length is 14 residues. Trimming removed 7 bases at V and 7 bases at J, with 19 bases between. This chain's CDR3 is CASKPVGLRYEAFF. In DNA form, the CDR3 reads TGTGCCAGCAAACCAGTGGGGCTACGCTATGAAGCTTTCTTT. Filled out from reference TRBV28 and TRBJ1-1, the complete variable domain reads DVKVTQSSRYLVKRTGEKVFLECVQDMDHENMFWYRQDPGLGLRLIYFSYDVKMKEKGDIPEGYSVSREKKERFSLILESASTNQTSMYLCASKPVGLRYEAFFGQGTRLTVV.

This chain uses TRBV6-6 with TRBJ2-7; tentative D call: TRBD2 (6 bases). Germline V lookup: CDR1 MNHNY, CDR2 SVGAGI (reference sequence). The CDR3 consists of 13 residues. DNA of the CDR3: TGTGCCAGCAGTTTAGCGGATGTGGCGGTTCCCGTTGTA. It is translated as CASSLADVAVPVV.

The chain carries TRBV28 and TRBJ2-7, with a weak D call TRBD1 (6 bases). From germline, CDR1 is MDHEN and CDR2 SYDVKM. Trimming pared 5 bases from V and 10 bases from J, leaving 24 bases between. The CDR3 spans 15 residues. CDR3 residues: CASSPSTLNRVGQYV. The CDR3 nucleotides are TGTGCCAGCAGTCCCAGCACACTAAACAGGGTAGGACAGTACGTC.